This T cell receptor (beta chain) is drawn from a study of T-cell reconstitution after alpha-beta-depleted transplantation in children. The study, taken as a whole, reports: Surviving thymic progenitors and recipient T cells were the source of high TCRbeta diversity at day 60 in some patients. A year post-transplant, T-cell counts and diversity derived mostly from newly produced T cells. There were reportedly several hundred expanded graft clones from which alpha-beta T cells came about two months after transplant.

This clonotype occurred a few times. Its target is unknown. The CDR3 extends over 13 amino acids. In germline, CDR1 is DFQATT, CDR2 SNEGSKA (reference sequence). Trimming stripped 0 bases from V and 4 bases from J, with 10 bases between. A TCRbeta library incorporating unique molecular identifiers was prepared. TCRdb processed the PCR reads anew with MiXCR; each CDR3 protein has one entry. The table shows about 580,000 distinct CDR3 sequences, with 20% to 25% occurring only once. This specimen was PBMCs, mostly from graft donor cells, taken 360 days after TCRalphabeta/CD19-depleted stem cell transplant. The sequence was obtained from a boy in the first two years of life who had a stem cell transplant for acute myeloid leukemia, so the T cells may come from the graft donor. This chain connects TRBV20-1 to TRBJ2-7; D is undetermined. The CDR3 protein is CSARDSDPYEQYV. In DNA form, the CDR3 reads TGCAGTGCTAGAGATTCGGATCCTTACGAGCAGTACGTC.